The source of this TCR beta chain is a study of blood T cell repertoires in COVID-19. Generated by immunoSEQ multiplex PCR, the TCRdb table keeps only in-frame clones and is missing some. This sample has roughly 250,000 clones, with more than 85% found just once. The clonotype was recovered from a man aged 25-45 years with acute or convalescent COVID-19. The sample was peripheral blood.

CDR3 DNA sequence: TGTGCCAGCAGCGTAAAAAGTGCGACTGAAGCTTTCTTT. Translation: CASSVKSATEAFF. The rearrangement links TRBV9 to TRBJ1-1; D is unclear. V lost 1 base and J 5 bases, leaving 9 bases between the germline ends. Germline CDR1 is SGDLS and CDR2 is YYNGEE. The CDR3 length is 13 residues.